The 21 T cell receptor beta chains presented below share a single source sample, sequenced in a study of blood T cell repertoires in COVID-19. TCRdb's table, derived via immunoSEQ multiplex PCR, lists solely in-frame clones and lacks some. The profile shows 200,000 or so clones, roughly nine tenths of them singletons. The sample comprised peripheral blood. The receptor set was obtained from a woman aged 70-85 years with acute or convalescent COVID-19.

The chain employs TRBV10-3 and TRBJ2-2; perhaps TRBD1 as D (6 bases). Trimming left V 7 bases short and J 0 bases short, with 9 bases between. The CDR3 loop spans 14 amino acids. Germline values: CDR1 ENHRY, CDR2 SYGVKD. CDR3 bases: TGTGCCATCAAGGACAGCGCGAACACCGGGGAGCTGTTTTTT. Residues: CAIKDSANTGELFF.

This chain joins TRBV5-1 and TRBJ1-5, with a tentative D call TRBD1 (5 bases). Trimming pared 0 bases from V and 6 bases from J, leaving 13 bases between. The CDR3 sequence is 15 residues long. Germline V gene data show CDR1 as SGHRS and CDR2 as YFSETQ. The CDR3 is CASSLGAGGSQPQHF. DNA of the CDR3: TGCGCCAGCAGCTTGGGGGCGGGGGGGAGTCAGCCCCAGCATTTT.

The chain links TRBV7-8 to TRBJ2-7; weak D call: TRBD2 (6 bases). V dropped 1 base and J dropped 3 bases, with 7 bases sitting between them. This CDR3 is 13 amino acids long. Germline-derived CDR1 and CDR2 are SGHVS and FQNEAQ. CDR3 in amino acids: CASSLGRDYEQYF. CDR3 in DNA: TGTGCCAGCAGCTTAGGGAGGGACTACGAGCAGTACTTC.

The rearrangement links TRBV19 to TRBJ1-5, with TRBD1 matching over 7 bases. The junction had 9 bases not matched to a gene; V was cut back by 4 bases and J by 3 bases. The CDR3 is 16 amino acids. Germline V gene sequence: CDR1 LNHDA, CDR2 SQIVND (reference sequence). The CDR3 region is CASSTIRQGANQPQHF. The CDR3 coding sequence is TGTGCCAGTAGTACGATTAGACAGGGCGCCAATCAGCCCCAGCATTTT.

The chain joins TRBV5-3 to TRBJ2-1; 8 bases map to TRBD2. TRBV5-3 is classed as an ORF, of uncertain function. The CDR3 contains 15 residues. Germline trimming cut 4 bases from V and 8 bases from J; bases unmatched to any gene: 11. The CDR3 nucleotides read TGTGCCAGAAGCCTAAGGACTAGCAAGGTCGATGAGCAGTTCTTC. Translation gives CARSLRTSKVDEQFF.

The chain links TRBV7-7 to TRBJ2-3; D is unclear. The CDR3 length is 15 residues. V lost 3 bases, J lost 2 bases, and 12 bases lay in between. Germline assignment: CDR1 SSHAT and CDR2 FNYEAQ (reference sequence). The DNA of the CDR3 is TGTGCCAGCAGCTTGGGTCCGACTTTCACAGATACGCAGTATTTT. Translation: CASSLGPTFTDTQYF.

This clone was detected once. The chain uses TRBV10-3 and TRBJ1-1; no reliable D call. The V end lost 6 bases, the J end lost 5 bases, and 13 bases lay between the germline ends. Germline CDR1 is ENHRY and CDR2 is SYGVKD. The CDR3 has 13 residues. The chain's CDR3 is CAISPHGETEAFF. Here the CDR3 DNA reads TGTGCCATCAGCCCCCACGGGGAGACTGAAGCTTTCTTT.

The rearrangement uses TRBV19 and TRBJ2-4; TRBD2 matches at 7 bases. This CDR3 has 21 residues. CDR1 is LNHDA and CDR2 is SQIVND in the germline V gene (reference sequence). V lost 0 bases and J lost 0; bases outside the gene matches: 17. In nucleotides, the CDR3 is TGTGCCAGTAGTATAGAGGCCGACCCGGGGGGTGTTAAACTAGCCAAAAACATTCAGTACTTC. Amino acid sequence: CASSIEADPGGVKLAKNIQYF.

The chain has TRBV6-6 and TRBJ2-7; tentative D call: TRBD2 (5 bases). V shed 2 bases and J shed 3 bases, with 11 bases lying between them. Germline V gene lookup returns CDR1 MNHNY and CDR2 SVGAGI (reference sequence). The CDR3 contains 14 residues. The CDR3 reads CASSYELAGYEQYF. The CDR3, as DNA: TGTGCCAGCAGTTACGAGCTAGCAGGCTACGAGCAGTACTTC.

The chain combines TRBV5-1 with TRBJ1-3; TRBD1 aligns across 9 bases. V gave up 4 bases and J gave up 5 bases; unmatched junction bases: 4. Germline V lookup: CDR1 SGHRS, CDR2 YFSETQ. The CDR3 has 14 residues. CDR3 sequence: CASSPGTGRNTIYF. The CDR3 region has the DNA TGCGCCAGCAGCCCGGGGACAGGGCGAAACACCATATATTTT.

This clone has a handful of counts. CDR3 protein: CASSPVAGGFNEQFF. The CDR3 DNA is TGTGCCAGCAGCCCCGTAGCGGGGGGCTTCAATGAGCAGTTCTTC. V and J are TRBV27 and TRBJ2-1; 10 bases align to TRBD2. J gave up 6 bases and V 6 bases, and 8 bases lay outside the gene matches. From germline, CDR1 is MNHEY and CDR2 SMNVEV (reference sequence). The CDR3 extends over 15 amino acids.

The chain uses TRBV7-2 and TRBJ2-2; 8 bases are a match to TRBD1. The germline V gene encodes CDR1 SGHTA and CDR2 FQGNSA. The CDR3 is 16 residues long. J lost 1 base, V lost 6 bases, and 7 bases had no gene match. The CDR3 loop reads CASRSQGAVNTGELFF. For the CDR3, the DNA is TGTGCCAGCAGAAGCCAGGGGGCAGTGAACACCGGGGAGCTGTTTTTT.

This clone is a singleton in its sample. The chain recombines TRBV6-5 with TRBJ2-7; 12 nucleotides agree with TRBD2. CDR1 and CDR2 from the germline V gene are MNHEY and SVGAGI. With 7 bases clipped from V and 4 bases from J, the junction kept 5 bases outside the gene matches. The CDR3 extends over 14 amino acids. DNA for the CDR3: TGTGCCAGCACCTCGCTAGCGGGAGGGTACGAGCAGTACTTC. This codes for CASTSLAGGYEQYF.

A single count supports this clone. The CDR3 DNA is TGTGCCAGCAGCCCAACCGGACAGAGCTCTGGAAACACCATATATTTT. Protein sequence: CASSPTGQSSGNTIYF. The genes are TRBV3-1 (or the pseudogene TRBV3-2) and TRBJ1-3; D possibly corresponds to TRBD1 (6 bases). Germline V gene lookup returns CDR1 LGHDT and CDR2 YNNKEL (reference sequence). V was cut by 4 bases and J by 0 bases, with 13 bases left in between. The CDR3 has 16 amino acids.

This clone was detected a few times. The chain couples TRBV6-5 to TRBJ1-2; TRBD1 matches at 8 bases. The germline V gene has CDR1 MNHEY and CDR2 SVGAGI. CDR3 length: 16 residues. The ends lost 4 bases at V and 6 bases at J; junction bases unmatched: 13. CDR3 nucleotides: TGTGCCAGCAGTTTTTCCACGGACAGGGAGGATGATGGCTACACCTTC. This translates into CASSFSTDREDDGYTF.

The J gene is TRBJ2-3, the V gene TRBV7-7; 11 bases fit TRBD2. The length of the CDR3 is 16 residues. Germline trimming cut 5 bases from V and 4 bases from J; bases unmatched to any gene: 8. Germline V gene lookup returns CDR1 SSHAT and CDR2 FNYEAQ (reference sequence). The CDR3: CASSPLAGGGADTQYF. In nucleotides, the CDR3 is TGTGCCAGCAGCCCGTTAGCGGGAGGGGGGGCAGATACGCAGTATTTT.

This clone was recorded once. The chain recombines TRBV2 with TRBJ1-5, with D hard to call. Trimming pared 5 bases from V and 2 bases from J, leaving 13 bases between. This CDR3 is built from 15 residues. The germline V gene has CDR1 SNHLY and CDR2 FYNNEI. CDR3: CASSRTTGGNQPQHF. The DNA of the CDR3 is TGTGCCAGCAGTCGAACAACCGGGGGCAATCAGCCCCAGCATTTT.

CDR3 sequence reads: CASSIGSGGADTQYF. The DNA for the CDR3 is TGTGCCAGTAGTATAGGTAGCGGGGGAGCAGATACGCAGTATTTT. This chain connects TRBV19 to TRBJ2-3; TRBD2 agrees at 9 bases. Germline CDR1 and CDR2: LNHDA and SQIVND (reference sequence). The J segment lost 4 bases and the V segment lost 1 base, leaving 3 bases of the junction unmatched. The CDR3 sequence is 15 residues long.

J is TRBJ2-3 and V is TRBV11-3; D is perhaps TRBD1 (5 bases). The CDR3 has 14 residues. V lost 2 bases and J 3 bases, leaving 9 bases between the germline ends. Germline V gene sequence: CDR1 SGHNT, CDR2 YENEEA. The CDR3 DNA reads TGTGCCAGCAGCTTAAGGGGAAGGACAGATACGCAGTATTTT. As protein: CASSLRGRTDTQYF.

V and J are TRBV24-1 and TRBJ1-2, with TRBD1 matching over 8 bases. The CDR3 has 13 residues. V shed 5 bases and J 7 bases; nucleotides not matched to a gene: 5. Per germline, CDR1 KGHDR and CDR2 SFDVKD. CDR3 DNA: TGTGCCACCAGTGCTACAGGGGGAAGTGGCTACACCTTC. Protein product: CATSATGGSGYTF.

The V call is TRBV12-2, the J call TRBJ2-7; the table calls TRBD2, which could not be checked here. TRBV12-2 is marked as a pseudogene. The CDR3 covers 17 residues. The CDR3 nucleotides read TGTGCAAGTCGCTTAGGTGGACTAGCGGGAGGGCCTGACGAGCAGTACTTC. This gives the protein CASRLGGLAGGPDEQYF.